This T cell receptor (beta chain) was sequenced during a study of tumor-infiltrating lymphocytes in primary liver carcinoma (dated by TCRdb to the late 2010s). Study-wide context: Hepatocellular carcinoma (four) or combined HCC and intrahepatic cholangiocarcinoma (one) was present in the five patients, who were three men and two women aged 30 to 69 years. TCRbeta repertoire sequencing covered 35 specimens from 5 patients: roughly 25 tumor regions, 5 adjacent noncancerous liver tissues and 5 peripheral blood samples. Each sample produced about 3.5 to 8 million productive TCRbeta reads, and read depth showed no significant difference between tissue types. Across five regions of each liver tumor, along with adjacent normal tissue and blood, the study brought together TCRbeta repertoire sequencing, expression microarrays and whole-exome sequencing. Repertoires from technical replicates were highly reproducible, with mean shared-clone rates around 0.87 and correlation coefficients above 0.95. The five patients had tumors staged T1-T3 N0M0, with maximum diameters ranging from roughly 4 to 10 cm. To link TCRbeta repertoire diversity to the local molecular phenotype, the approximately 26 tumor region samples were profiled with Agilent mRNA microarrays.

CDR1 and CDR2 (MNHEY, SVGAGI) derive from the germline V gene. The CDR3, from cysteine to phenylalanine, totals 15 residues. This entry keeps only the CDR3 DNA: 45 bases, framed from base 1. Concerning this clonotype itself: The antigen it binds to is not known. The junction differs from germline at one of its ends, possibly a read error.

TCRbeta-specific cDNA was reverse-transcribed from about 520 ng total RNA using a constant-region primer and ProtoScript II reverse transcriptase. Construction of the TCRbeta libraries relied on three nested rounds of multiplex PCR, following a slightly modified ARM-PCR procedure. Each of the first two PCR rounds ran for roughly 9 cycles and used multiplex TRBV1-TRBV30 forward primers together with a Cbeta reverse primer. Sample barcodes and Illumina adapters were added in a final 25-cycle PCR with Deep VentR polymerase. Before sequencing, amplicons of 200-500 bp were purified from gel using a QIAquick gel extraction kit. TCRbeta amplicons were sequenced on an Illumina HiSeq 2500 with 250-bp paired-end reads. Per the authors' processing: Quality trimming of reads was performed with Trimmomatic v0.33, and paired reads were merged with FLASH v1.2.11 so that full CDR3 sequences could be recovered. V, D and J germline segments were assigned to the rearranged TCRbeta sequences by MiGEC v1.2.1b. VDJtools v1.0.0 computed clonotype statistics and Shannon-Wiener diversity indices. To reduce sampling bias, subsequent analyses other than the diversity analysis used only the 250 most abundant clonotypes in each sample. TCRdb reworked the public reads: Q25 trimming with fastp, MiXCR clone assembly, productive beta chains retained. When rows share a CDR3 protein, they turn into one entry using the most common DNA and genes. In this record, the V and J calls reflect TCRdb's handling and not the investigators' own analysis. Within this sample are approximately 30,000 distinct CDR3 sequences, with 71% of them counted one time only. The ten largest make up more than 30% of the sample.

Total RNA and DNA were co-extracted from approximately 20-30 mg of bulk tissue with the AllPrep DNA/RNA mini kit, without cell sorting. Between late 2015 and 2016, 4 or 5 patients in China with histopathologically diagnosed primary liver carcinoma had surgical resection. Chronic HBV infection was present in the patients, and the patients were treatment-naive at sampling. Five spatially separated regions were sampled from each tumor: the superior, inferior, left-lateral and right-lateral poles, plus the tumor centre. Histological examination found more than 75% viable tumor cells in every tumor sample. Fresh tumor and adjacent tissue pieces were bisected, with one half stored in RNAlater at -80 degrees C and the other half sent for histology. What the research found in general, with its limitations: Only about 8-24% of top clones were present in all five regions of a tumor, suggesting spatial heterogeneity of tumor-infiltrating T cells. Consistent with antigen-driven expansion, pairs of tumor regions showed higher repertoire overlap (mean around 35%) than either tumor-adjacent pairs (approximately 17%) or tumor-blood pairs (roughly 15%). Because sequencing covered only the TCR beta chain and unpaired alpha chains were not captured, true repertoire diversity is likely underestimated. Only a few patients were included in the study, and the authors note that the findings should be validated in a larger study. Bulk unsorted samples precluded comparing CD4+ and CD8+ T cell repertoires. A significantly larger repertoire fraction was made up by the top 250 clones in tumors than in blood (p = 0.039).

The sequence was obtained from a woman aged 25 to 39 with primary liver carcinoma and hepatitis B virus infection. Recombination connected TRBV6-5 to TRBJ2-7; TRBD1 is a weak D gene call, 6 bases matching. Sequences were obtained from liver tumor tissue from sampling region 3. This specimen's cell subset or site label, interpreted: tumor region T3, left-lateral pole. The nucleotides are TGTGCCAGCAGTTCCAAGGACAGCACCTCCTACAAGCAGTACTTC. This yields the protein CASSSKDSTSYKQYF.